Listed below are T cell receptor beta chains from one sample, sequenced in a study of human T cells and chemical hapten exposure. Each CDR3 protein is one row after TCRdb ran MiXCR on the 5' RACE reads. Here the sample spans about 80,000 distinct CDR3 sequences, 7% to 8% being singletons. The receptors were gathered from a male donor in good health. Each CDR3 is given with its conserved first and last residue. Each record gives: CDR3 DNA, CDR3 protein, D gene, J gene, V gene, clone size. A D gene is named only where the DNA matches it firmly. Clone size is given for some rows only: seen once, a few or many times, or a class if the clone is expanded.

TGTGCCAGCAGCCCCCGACTAGCGGGCTCCTACAATGAGCAGTTCTTC,CASSPRLAGSYNEQFF,TRBD2,TRBJ2-1,TRBV9,few
TGTGCCAGCAGGTGGGGACAGAACACTGAAGCTTTCTTT,CASRWGQNTEAFF,.,TRBJ1-1,TRBV12-3/TRBV12-4,.
TGCAGCGCTATTCTTGGAAACACCATATATTTT,CSAILGNTIYF,.,TRBJ1-3,TRBV29-1,many
TGTGCCAGCAGCCGGGGGACGCTGAACTATGGCTACACCTTC,CASSRGTLNYGYTF,.,TRBJ1-2,TRBV3-2,few
TGTGCCAGCAGCCTAAGGGGGGGGACTAATGAAAAACTGTTTTTT,CASSLRGGTNEKLFF,.,TRBJ1-4,TRBV13,many
TGTGCCAGCAGCTTTTCCCCGACAGGGGCGAACACTGAAGCTTTCTTT,CASSFSPTGANTEAFF,TRBD1,TRBJ1-1,TRBV11-1,.
TGCGCCAGCAGCTTAATTTATGGGGGCACTGAAGCTTTCTTT,CASSLIYGGTEAFF,.,TRBJ1-1,TRBV5-1,.
TGTGCCAGCAGTTACGCCGGACAGGGAAGCTCCTACGAGCAGTACTTC,CASSYAGQGSSYEQYF,TRBD1,TRBJ2-7,TRBV6-5,few
TGTGCCAGTAGTCCCATTTTTGCAGGCGGATCCAATCAGCCCCAGCATTTT,CASSPIFAGGSNQPQHF,.,TRBJ1-5,TRBV19,.
TGTGCCATCAGTGTTGGACGGGAGACTAATTCACCCCTCCACTTT,CAISVGRETNSPLHF,.,TRBJ1-6,TRBV10-3,few
TGTGCCAGCAGTGCCTACCAGGGAACGGCTTTCTTT,CASSAYQGTAFF,.,TRBJ1-1,TRBV12-3/TRBV12-4,.
TGTGCCAGCATGGAGGGGGGCCACTACGAGCAGTACTTC,CASMEGGHYEQYF,.,TRBJ2-7,TRBV6-5,many
TGCAGTGCTAGAAATACATGGGGTGGGGGTCAGCCCCAGCATTTT,CSARNTWGGGQPQHF,.,TRBJ1-5,TRBV20-1,.
TGTGCCAGTAGTGGGACTCTTCCCTCCTACGAGCAGTACTTC,CASSGTLPSYEQYF,.,TRBJ2-7,TRBV19,.
TGTGCCAGCGGGACAGGCCCCTACAATGAGCAGTTCTTC,CASGTGPYNEQFF,TRBD1,TRBJ2-1,TRBV12-3/TRBV12-4,.
TGTGCCAGCAGCATAGACAGGAGGCGGAACACTGAAGCTTTCTTT,CASSIDRRRNTEAFF,.,TRBJ1-1,TRBV11-1,few
TGTGCCAGCAGCCAAGAGGGTCTTGCTAGCGGGAGGCCCAAGGCAGATACGCAGTATTTT,CASSQEGLASGRPKADTQYF,TRBD2,TRBJ2-3,TRBV3-1,.
TGCAGTGCTCTAGGGGTAAATGAAAAACTGTTTTTT,CSALGVNEKLFF,.,TRBJ1-4,TRBV20-1,.
TGTGCCAGCAGCACAGGACTCAATGAGCAGTTCTTC,CASSTGLNEQFF,.,TRBJ2-1,TRBV7-2,many
TGTGCCAGCAGCTTAGTACAGGGGGAAGATACGCAGTATTTT,CASSLVQGEDTQYF,TRBD1,TRBJ2-3,TRBV5-4,many
TGTGCCAGCAGCTTGGACACCGGGGAGCTGTTTTTT,CASSLDTGELFF,.,TRBJ2-2,TRBV7-9,many
TGTGCCAGCCAGGGTCAGGGACTCTATGGCTACACCTTC,CASQGQGLYGYTF,.,TRBJ1-2,TRBV11-2,many
TGTGCCAGCAGTACTGGACAGCAGGCAGCACCCCTCCACTTT,CASSTGQQAAPLHF,.,TRBJ1-6,TRBV6-6,many
TGTGCCAGCAGTGAAGCCGTTGGGCGGCAGCCCCAGCATTTT,CASSEAVGRQPQHF,.,TRBJ1-5,TRBV2,many
TGCGCCAGCAGCTTGGAATCCGGGAGGCCTTCAACGTTCTACAATGAGCAGTTCTTC,CASSLESGRPSTFYNEQFF,TRBD2,TRBJ2-1,TRBV5-1,.
TGTGCCAGCACTGAGACTAGCAGCATGAAGACAGATACGCAGTATTTT,CASTETSSMKTDTQYF,TRBD2,TRBJ2-3,TRBV27,.
TGCGCCAGCAGCCAAGAATTGGAGGGGATCCACGAGCAGTACTTC,CASSQELEGIHEQYF,.,TRBJ2-7,TRBV4-3,many
TGTGCCAGCAGTTACATGACAGGGGGCATGAGTAACATTCAGTACTTC,CASSYMTGGMSNIQYF,TRBD1,TRBJ2-4,TRBV6-5,many
TGTGCCAGCAGCTTAGGGACTAGCCAAAACATTCAGTACTTC,CASSLGTSQNIQYF,TRBD2,TRBJ2-4,TRBV7-8,many
TGCAGTGCCGCAGTGGGGACTAGCGGGACTAGCACAGATACGCAGTATTTT,CSAAVGTSGTSTDTQYF,TRBD2,TRBJ2-3,TRBV20-1,.
TGTGCCAGTAGTCCGGAGGACAGGCCGGCCTACGAGCAGTACTTC,CASSPEDRPAYEQYF,TRBD1,TRBJ2-7,TRBV19,.
TGTGCCAGCAGCTTCTCAGGGGGCCGCTCTGGGGCCAACGTCCTGACTTTC,CASSFSGGRSGANVLTF,TRBD1,TRBJ2-6,TRBV5-4,.
TGTGCCAGCAGCTTGGGGTTGGACAGGGTCACCGGGGAGCTGTTTTTT,CASSLGLDRVTGELFF,TRBD1,TRBJ2-2,TRBV5-4,.
TGCGCCAGCAGCCAAAATAAAATTGAACTGGGGGGGAACACTGAAGCTTTCTTT,CASSQNKIELGGNTEAFF,.,TRBJ1-1,TRBV4-3,.
TGTGCCAGCAGCTTAACCTCCTCGGAGCGTAAGGCCGGGGAGCTGTTTTTT,CASSLTSSERKAGELFF,.,TRBJ2-2,TRBV7-9,.
TGTGCCAGCAGTTACTCGGGCCCTCAGCCAAATGAAAAACTGTTTTTT,CASSYSGPQPNEKLFF,.,TRBJ1-4,TRBV6-2/TRBV6-3,few
TGTGCCATCAGTGAGGGCTACGAGCAGTACTTC,CAISEGYEQYF,.,TRBJ2-7,TRBV10-3,few
TGTGCCAGCAGCTCCCCGGGACAGGGAAAAAGGGCCGGGGAGCTGTTTTTT,CASSSPGQGKRAGELFF,TRBD1,TRBJ2-2,TRBV12-3/TRBV12-4,few
TGCAGTGCTAGGATTGCGGGGAACCAAGAGACCCAGTACTTC,CSARIAGNQETQYF,.,TRBJ2-5,TRBV20-1,few
TGTGCCAGCAGCCAAGAGAGGGGTCGTGGAGCTTTCTTT,CASSQERGRGAFF,.,TRBJ1-1,TRBV3-1,few
TGTGCCAGCAGTTACTTAACCAGAGAGACCCAGTACTTC,CASSYLTRETQYF,.,TRBJ2-5,TRBV6-5,many
TGTGCCAGCAGTTCCGGACAGGGAGGTCAGCCCCAGCATTTT,CASSSGQGGQPQHF,TRBD1,TRBJ1-5,TRBV6-5,many
TGTGCCAGCAGCCCCGGGGCGGGGCTACTTATCCCAGATACGCAGTATTTT,CASSPGAGLLIPDTQYF,.,TRBJ2-3,TRBV7-9,many
TGTGCCATCAATAGCCCGGGACAAAGCTCTGGAAACACCATATATTTT,CAINSPGQSSGNTIYF,.,TRBJ1-3,TRBV10-3,few
TGTGCCAGCAGTTCGGGACAGGGGGGGGGAACTGAAGCTTTCTTT,CASSSGQGGGTEAFF,TRBD1,TRBJ1-1,TRBV6-5,.
TGTGCCAGCAGCCAACTGGCGGCCACCCCCTCCTACAATGAGCAGTTCTTC,CASSQLAATPSYNEQFF,.,TRBJ2-1,TRBV14,.
TGTGCCAGCAGTTTCGGTGGGAAGACACGAAAACTGTTTTTT,CASSFGGKTRKLFF,.,TRBJ1-4,TRBV28,.
TGTGCCATCAGTGAGTCGGTGGGGCGCGTGAAGAACACTGAAGCTTTCTTT,CAISESVGRVKNTEAFF,.,TRBJ1-1,TRBV10-3,many
TGCAGTGCTAGAGATAGGGCTAGCGGGGTGAGCACAGATACGCAGTATTTT,CSARDRASGVSTDTQYF,TRBD2,TRBJ2-3,TRBV20-1,.
TGCAGTGCTAGGACCATGGGGGAAGATGAGCAGTTCTTC,CSARTMGEDEQFF,.,TRBJ2-1,TRBV20-1,many
TGTGCCAGCAGGCCGGGACAGACTAATGAAAAACTGTTTTTT,CASRPGQTNEKLFF,TRBD1,TRBJ1-4,TRBV2,few
TGTGCCAGCAGTTTATCAGCGGGAGGGGGACCCCGCAGGAAGGAGCAGTACTTC,CASSLSAGGGPRRKEQYF,TRBD2,TRBJ2-7,TRBV27,few
TGTGCCAGCAGCTTAGCGGAGGGACAAAAACCGTCCTGGAATTCACCCCTCCACTTT,CASSLAEGQKPSWNSPLHF,.,TRBJ1-6,TRBV7-2,few